The 12 T cell receptor beta chains given below trace back to one sample, sequenced in a study of Ad26.COV2.S vaccination and SARS-CoV-2 variants. Measured with immunoSEQ multiplex PCR; TCRdb has only the in-frame clones, and not every one. The sample shows about 400,000 clones, about 88% of them seen only once. Treatment noted: over 15 received Ad26.COV2.S at low or high dose, single or two shots; several received placebo; per-sample allocation not given. After the first vaccine or placebo injection, samples were drawn on day 63. The sample consisted of peripheral blood, taken in a trial of Ad26.COV2.S vaccine versus placebo. The receptors were gathered from a person aged 18-60 years who received the Ad26.COV2.S COVID-19 vaccine or a placebo.

The chain couples TRBV18 to TRBJ2-7, with TRBD2 matching over 13 bases. Germline trimming cut 6 bases from V and 0 bases from J; bases unmatched to any gene: 5. Germline V lookup: CDR1 KGHSH, CDR2 LQKENI. This CDR3 is built from 16 residues. This CDR3 reads CASSPTSGRSSYEQYF. In nucleotides, the CDR3 is TGTGCCAGCTCTCCGACTAGCGGGAGGAGCTCCTACGAGCAGTACTTC.

The rearrangement joins TRBV3-1 (or the pseudogene TRBV3-2) to TRBJ2-5, with 12 bases matching TRBD1. CDR1 is LGHDT, CDR2 YNNKEL, per germline (reference sequence). The CDR3 contains 16 residues. Trimming took 5 bases from V and 5 from J; bases not matched to a gene: 9. The CDR3 loop is CASSLMGQGADETQYF. The CDR3 region has the DNA TGTGCCAGCAGCTTGATGGGACAGGGGGCTGATGAGACCCAGTACTTC.

This rearrangement joins TRBV28 to TRBJ2-4; D is undetermined. CDR3 size: 15 residues. V was pared by 4 bases and J by 0 bases, with 10 bases between. In germline, CDR1 is MDHEN, CDR2 SYDVKM. The CDR3 DNA reads TGTGCCAGCAGTTCGCCGGCGGAAGCCAAAAACATTCAGTACTTC. This codes for CASSSPAEAKNIQYF.

The rearrangement links TRBV27 to TRBJ2-1; tentative D call: TRBD1 (5 bases). The length of the CDR3 is 14 residues. Germline V lookup: CDR1 MNHEY, CDR2 SMNVEV (reference sequence). V lost 5 bases, J lost 1 base, and 9 bases lay in between. As DNA, the CDR3 is TGTGCCAGCAGTCTTCAGGGATCCTACAATGAGCAGTTCTTC. It translates to CASSLQGSYNEQFF.

This clone appeared a single time. The genes are TRBV5-1 and TRBJ2-5; tentatively, D is TRBD2 (6 bases). This CDR3 is built from 17 residues. The V end lost 4 bases, the J end lost 1 base, and 20 bases lay between the germline ends. Per the germline V gene, CDR1 is SGHRS and CDR2 is YFSETQ. CDR3 nucleotides: TGCGCCAGCAGCCAGGGACTGCTCATCCCTGGCCAAGAGACCCAGTACTTC. Its translation: CASSQGLLIPGQETQYF. The variable domain in full, completed from reference TRBV5-1 and TRBJ2-5, reads KAGVTQTPRYLIKTRGQQVTLSCSPISGHRSVSWYQQTPGQGLQFLFEYFSETQRNKGNFPGRFSGRQFSNSRSEMNVSTLELGDSALYLCASSQGLLIPGQETQYFGPGTRLLVL.

This chain links TRBV7-9 with TRBJ2-7; the D is unclear. This CDR3 spans 12 amino acids. The germline V gene encodes CDR1 SEHNR and CDR2 FQNEAQ (reference sequence). Trimming left V 5 bases short and J 9 bases short, with 14 bases between. This CDR3 is CASSDGRPGQYF. The DNA for the CDR3 is TGTGCCAGCAGCGACGGACGACCCGGGCAGTACTTC. The whole variable domain, filled in from reference TRBV7-9 and TRBJ2-7, reads DTGVSQNPRHKITKRGQNVTFRCDPISEHNRLYWYRQTLGQGPEFLTYFQNEAQLEKSRLLSDRFSAERPKGSFSTLEIQRTEQGDSAMYLCASSDGRPGQYFGPGTRLTVT.

This clone was observed a few times. The genes are TRBV7-2 and TRBJ1-6, with D perhaps TRBD1 (5 bases). This CDR3 comprises 16 residues. Trimming stripped 4 bases from V and 7 bases from J, with 17 bases between. Germline assignment: CDR1 SGHTA and CDR2 FQGNSA. The CDR3: CASSSGAGGWNSPLHF. DNA for the CDR3: TGTGCCAGCAGCTCCGGGGCGGGAGGGTGGAATTCACCCCTCCACTTT.

V usage is TRBV7-9 and J usage is TRBJ2-7; 7 bases match TRBD2. V trimming: 1 base; J trimming: 7 bases; junction bases outside the gene matches: 7. The germline V gene has CDR1 SEHNR and CDR2 FQNEAQ (reference sequence). The CDR3 has 14 amino acids. For the CDR3, the DNA is TGTGCCAGCAGCTTAGTGCGGGAGCTGGGAGAGCAGTACTTC. Amino acid sequence: CASSLVRELGEQYF.

The chain combines TRBV2 with TRBJ2-7, with 9 positions matching TRBD1. The germline CDR1 and CDR2 sequences are SNHLY and FYNNEI. With 6 bases clipped from V and 1 base from J, the junction kept 10 bases outside the gene matches. The CDR3 extends over 16 amino acids. The DNA of the CDR3 is TGTGCCAGCAGGGCCGGGACAGGGATCGGGTCCTACGAGCAGTACTTC. It codes for CASRAGTGIGSYEQYF.

This sequence joins TRBV30 and TRBJ1-2; TRBD1 might be the D (5 bases). The ends were cut back, 4 bases at V and 4 bases at J, with 10 bases in the middle. The CDR3 covers 12 residues. CDR1 is GTSNPN and CDR2 is SVGIG in the germline V gene (reference sequence). CDR3: CAWIRDSYGYTF. CDR3 DNA sequence: TGTGCCTGGATCAGGGATTCCTATGGCTACACCTTC.

The genes are TRBV19 and TRBJ2-7; the D gene could be TRBD1 or TRBD2 (5 bases each). CDR3 length equals 13 residues. V was pared by 4 bases and J by 3 bases, with 10 bases between. Germline-derived CDR1 and CDR2 are LNHDA and SQIVND (reference sequence). CDR3 region: CASSTAGSYEQYF. The CDR3 DNA is TGTGCCAGTAGTACGGCAGGGAGCTACGAGCAGTACTTC.

The V call is TRBV7-9, the J call TRBJ2-3, with D hard to call. Germline V CDR1 and CDR2: SEHNR, FQNEAQ (reference sequence). Trimming took 5 bases from V and 4 from J, leaving 10 bases between them. The CDR3 totals 13 residues. The CDR3, as DNA: TGTGCCAGCAGCACTGGTTTCGCAGATACGCAGTATTTT. This codes for CASSTGFADTQYF.